This record concerns one T cell receptor beta chain sequence. The entry originates in a study of human T cells and chemical hapten exposure. Study in general: Weekly scalp doses of diphenylcyclopropenone were given to patients during the roughly 23-week study.

This CDR3 contains 15 residues. Looked up from germline, CDR1 is SGHNT and CDR2 is YYREEE (reference sequence). V lost 0 bases, J lost 8 bases, and 6 bases stayed unmatched. TCRdb reprocessed the RACE reads via MiXCR and lists one record per CDR3 protein. The repertoire includes fewer than 130,000 distinct CDR3 sequences, approximately 11% of them detected once, and 3% to 4.5% sits in the top ten. Sample time point: patch test 1, 2 weeks after DPC sensitization. Treatment given: therapeutic diphenylcyclopropenone sensitization with weekly scalp DPC. The sequence derives from a woman in her 40s with alopecia areata. Some clones in this sample may be carry-over from other donors' samples. The source was whole blood, collected in connection with sensitization to the hapten diphenylcyclopropenone (DPC). The chain couples TRBV5-4 to TRBJ2-1; 9 bases map to TRBD2. The CDR3 region is CASSLDSSGDYEQFF. The CDR3 bases are TGTGCCAGCAGCTTGGATTCTAGCGGGGATTATGAGCAGTTCTTC.